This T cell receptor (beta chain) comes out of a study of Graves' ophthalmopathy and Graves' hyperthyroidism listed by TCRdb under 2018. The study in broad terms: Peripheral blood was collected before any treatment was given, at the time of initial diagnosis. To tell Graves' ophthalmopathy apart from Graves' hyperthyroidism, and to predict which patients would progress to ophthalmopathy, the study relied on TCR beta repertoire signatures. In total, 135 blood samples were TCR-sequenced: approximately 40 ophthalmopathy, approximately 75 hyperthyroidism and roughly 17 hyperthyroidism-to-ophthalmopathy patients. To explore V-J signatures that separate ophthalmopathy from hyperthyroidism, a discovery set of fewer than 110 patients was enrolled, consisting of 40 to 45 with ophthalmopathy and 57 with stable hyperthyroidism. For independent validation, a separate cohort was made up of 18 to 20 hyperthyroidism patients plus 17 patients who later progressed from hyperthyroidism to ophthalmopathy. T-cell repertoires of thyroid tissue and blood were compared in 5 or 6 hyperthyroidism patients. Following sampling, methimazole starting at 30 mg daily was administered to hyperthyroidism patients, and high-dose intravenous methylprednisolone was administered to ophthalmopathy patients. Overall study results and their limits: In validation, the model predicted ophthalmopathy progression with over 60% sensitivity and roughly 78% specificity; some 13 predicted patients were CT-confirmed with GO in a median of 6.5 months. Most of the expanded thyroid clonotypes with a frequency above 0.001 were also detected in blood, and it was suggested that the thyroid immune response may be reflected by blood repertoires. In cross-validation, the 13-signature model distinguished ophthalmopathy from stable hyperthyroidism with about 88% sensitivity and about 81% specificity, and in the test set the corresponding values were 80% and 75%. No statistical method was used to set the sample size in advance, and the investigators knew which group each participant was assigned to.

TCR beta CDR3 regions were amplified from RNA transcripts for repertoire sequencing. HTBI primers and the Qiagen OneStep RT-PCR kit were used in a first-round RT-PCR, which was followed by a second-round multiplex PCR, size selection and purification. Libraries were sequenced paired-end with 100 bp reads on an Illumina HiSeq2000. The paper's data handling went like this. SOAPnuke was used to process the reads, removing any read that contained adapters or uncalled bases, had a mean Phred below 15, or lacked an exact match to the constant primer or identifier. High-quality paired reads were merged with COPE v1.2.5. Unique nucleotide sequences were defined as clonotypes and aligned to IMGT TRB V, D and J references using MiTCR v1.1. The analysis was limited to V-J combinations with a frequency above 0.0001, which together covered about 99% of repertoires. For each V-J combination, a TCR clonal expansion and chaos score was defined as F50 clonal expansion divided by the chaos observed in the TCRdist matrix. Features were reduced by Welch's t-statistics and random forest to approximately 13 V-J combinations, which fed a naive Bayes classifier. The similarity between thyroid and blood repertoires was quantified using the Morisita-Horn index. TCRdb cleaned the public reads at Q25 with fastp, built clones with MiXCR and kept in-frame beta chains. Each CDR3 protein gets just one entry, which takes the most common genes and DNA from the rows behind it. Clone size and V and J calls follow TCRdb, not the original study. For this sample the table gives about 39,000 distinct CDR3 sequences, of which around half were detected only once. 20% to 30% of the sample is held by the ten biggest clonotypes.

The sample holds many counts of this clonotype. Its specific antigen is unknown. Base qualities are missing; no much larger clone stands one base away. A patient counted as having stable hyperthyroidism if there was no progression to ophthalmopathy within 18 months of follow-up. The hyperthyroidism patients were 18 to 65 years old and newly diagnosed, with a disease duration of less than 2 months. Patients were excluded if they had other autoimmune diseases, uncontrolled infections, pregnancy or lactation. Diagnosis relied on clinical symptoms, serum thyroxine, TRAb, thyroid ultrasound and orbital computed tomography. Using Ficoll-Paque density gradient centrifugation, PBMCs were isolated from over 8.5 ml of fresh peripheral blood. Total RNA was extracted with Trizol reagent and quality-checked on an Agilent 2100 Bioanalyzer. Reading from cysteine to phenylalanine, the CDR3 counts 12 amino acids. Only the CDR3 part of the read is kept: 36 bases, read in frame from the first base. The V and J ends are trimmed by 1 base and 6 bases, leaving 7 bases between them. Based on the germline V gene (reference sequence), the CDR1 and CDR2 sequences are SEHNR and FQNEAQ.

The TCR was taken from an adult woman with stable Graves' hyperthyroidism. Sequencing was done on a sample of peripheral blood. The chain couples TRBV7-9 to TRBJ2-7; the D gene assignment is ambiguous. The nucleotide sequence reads TGTGCCAGCAGCTTAGGTTTTTTCGAGCAGTACTTC. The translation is CASSLGFFEQYF.